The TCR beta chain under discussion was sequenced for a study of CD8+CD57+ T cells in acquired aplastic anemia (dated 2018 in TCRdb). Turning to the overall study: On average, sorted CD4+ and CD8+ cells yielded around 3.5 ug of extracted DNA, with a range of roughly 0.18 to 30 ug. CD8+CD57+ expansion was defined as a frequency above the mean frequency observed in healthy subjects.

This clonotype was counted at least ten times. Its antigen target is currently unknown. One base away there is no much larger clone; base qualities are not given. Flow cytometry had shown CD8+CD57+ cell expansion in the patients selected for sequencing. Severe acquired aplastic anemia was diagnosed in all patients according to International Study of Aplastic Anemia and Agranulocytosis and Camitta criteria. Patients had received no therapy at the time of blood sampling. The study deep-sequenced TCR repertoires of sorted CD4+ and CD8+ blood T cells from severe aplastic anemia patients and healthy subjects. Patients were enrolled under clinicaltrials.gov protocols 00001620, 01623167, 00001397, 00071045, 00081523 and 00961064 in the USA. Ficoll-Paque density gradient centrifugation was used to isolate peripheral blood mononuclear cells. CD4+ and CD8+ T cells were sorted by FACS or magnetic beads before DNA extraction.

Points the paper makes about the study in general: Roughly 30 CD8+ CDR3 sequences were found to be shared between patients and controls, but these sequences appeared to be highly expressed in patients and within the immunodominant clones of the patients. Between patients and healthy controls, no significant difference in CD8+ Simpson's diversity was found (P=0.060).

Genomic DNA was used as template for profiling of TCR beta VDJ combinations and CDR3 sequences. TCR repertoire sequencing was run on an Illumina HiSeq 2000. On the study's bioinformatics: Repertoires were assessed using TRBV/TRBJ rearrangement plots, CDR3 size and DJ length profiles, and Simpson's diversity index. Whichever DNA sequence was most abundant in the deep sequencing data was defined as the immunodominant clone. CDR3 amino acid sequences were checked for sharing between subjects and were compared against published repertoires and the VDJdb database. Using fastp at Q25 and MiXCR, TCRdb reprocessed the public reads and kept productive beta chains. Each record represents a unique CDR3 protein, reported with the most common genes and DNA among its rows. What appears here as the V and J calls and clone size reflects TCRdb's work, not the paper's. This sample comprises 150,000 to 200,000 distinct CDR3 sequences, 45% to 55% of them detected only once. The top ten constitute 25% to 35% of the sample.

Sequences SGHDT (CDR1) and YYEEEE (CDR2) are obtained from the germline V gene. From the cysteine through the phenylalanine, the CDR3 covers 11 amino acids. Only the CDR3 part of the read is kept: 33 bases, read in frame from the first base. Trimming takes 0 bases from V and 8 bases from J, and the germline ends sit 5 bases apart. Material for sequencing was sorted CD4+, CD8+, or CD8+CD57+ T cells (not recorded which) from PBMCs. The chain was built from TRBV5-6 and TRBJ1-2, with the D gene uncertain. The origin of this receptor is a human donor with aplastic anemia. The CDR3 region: CASSLGVGYTF. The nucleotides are TGTGCCAGCAGCTTGGGTGTCGGCTACACCTTC.